Listed below are T cell receptor beta chains from one sample, sequenced in a study of CXCR3-negative and CXCR3-positive naive CD8 T cells. TCRdb reworked the 5' RACE reads into one entry per CDR3 protein, no DNA. The sample holds roughly 140,000 distinct CDR3 sequences. Source material: naive CXCR3+ CD8+ T cells from blood. Source of these receptors: a human donor in good health. Some clones in this sample may be carry-over from other donors' samples. Both conserved end residues are part of each CDR3. Fields, in order: V gene, J gene, CDR3 protein.

v_call: TRBV12-3/TRBV12-4
j_call: TRBJ1-2
cdr3_aa: CASTLQGDYGYTF

v_call: TRBV20-1
j_call: TRBJ2-7
cdr3_aa: CSATRWDVGYEQYF

v_call: TRBV11-2
j_call: TRBJ2-2
cdr3_aa: CASSGFGIHTGELFF

v_call: TRBV7-9
j_call: TRBJ2-3
cdr3_aa: CASSPLAAPTDTQYF

v_call: TRBV13
j_call: TRBJ2-1
cdr3_aa: CASSGLSGVLPHEQFF

v_call: TRBV20-1
j_call: TRBJ1-2
cdr3_aa: CSAQGHLNYGYTF

v_call: TRBV28
j_call: TRBJ1-2
cdr3_aa: CASSYGDREIRFYTF

v_call: TRBV6-5
j_call: TRBJ2-7
cdr3_aa: CASSPQGVRYEQYF

v_call: TRBV29-1
j_call: TRBJ2-7
cdr3_aa: CGYRGPSYEQYF

v_call: TRBV7-9
j_call: TRBJ1-1
cdr3_aa: CASSLILPEAFF

v_call: TRBV29-1
j_call: TRBJ2-2
cdr3_aa: CSAAGQGLGGELFF

v_call: TRBV5-6
j_call: TRBJ2-7
cdr3_aa: CASSLTLGGRGYEQYF

v_call: TRBV2
j_call: TRBJ2-1
cdr3_aa: CASGAQGSYNEQFF

v_call: TRBV29-1
j_call: TRBJ2-1
cdr3_aa: CSVEESPGQFF

v_call: TRBV7-9
j_call: TRBJ2-7
cdr3_aa: CASSSDSTFSYEQYF

v_call: TRBV5-4
j_call: TRBJ1-1
cdr3_aa: CASFETAEHDEAFF

v_call: TRBV7-9
j_call: TRBJ2-3
cdr3_aa: CASSPWRTGDRGPDTQYF

v_call: TRBV12-3/TRBV12-4
j_call: TRBJ2-1
cdr3_aa: CASSNSLGASSDEQFF

v_call: TRBV6-4
j_call: TRBJ1-4
cdr3_aa: CASSDNPGQLQTNEKLFF

v_call: TRBV6-2/TRBV6-3
j_call: TRBJ2-3
cdr3_aa: CASSYTRSTDTQYF

v_call: TRBV4-2
j_call: TRBJ2-1
cdr3_aa: CASSQEWGIIADRTSYEQFF

v_call: TRBV12-3/TRBV12-4
j_call: TRBJ2-7
cdr3_aa: CASSFLSVYEQYF

v_call: TRBV11-2
j_call: TRBJ2-1
cdr3_aa: CASSLGDYHNEQFF

v_call: TRBV7-9
j_call: TRBJ2-7
cdr3_aa: CASSPAPASLWGYEQYF

v_call: TRBV29-1
j_call: TRBJ1-2
cdr3_aa: CSVEDPQYVWTDHYGYTF

v_call: TRBV29-1
j_call: TRBJ2-3
cdr3_aa: CSVEDPPAYTQYF

v_call: TRBV20-1
j_call: TRBJ2-1
cdr3_aa: CSARDWRAPYNEQFF

v_call: TRBV4-3
j_call: TRBJ2-3
cdr3_aa: CASSSLGQGHTDTQYF

v_call: TRBV7-9
j_call: TRBJ2-3
cdr3_aa: CASSNPSTSTSTDTQYF

v_call: TRBV7-6
j_call: TRBJ1-1
cdr3_aa: CASSWAAGDTEAFF

v_call: TRBV7-9
j_call: TRBJ2-3
cdr3_aa: CASSSGLAGRDTQYF

v_call: TRBV15
j_call: TRBJ2-3
cdr3_aa: CATSVASGAADTQYF

v_call: TRBV7-6
j_call: TRBJ1-6
cdr3_aa: CASSSGGVSPLHF

v_call: TRBV12-3/TRBV12-4
j_call: TRBJ1-5
cdr3_aa: CASSDGGFQPQHF

v_call: TRBV5-5
j_call: TRBJ2-7
cdr3_aa: CASSLSRDSYEQYF

v_call: TRBV5-5
j_call: TRBJ2-3
cdr3_aa: CASNRLAGGPSTDTQYF

v_call: TRBV12-2
j_call: TRBJ1-1
cdr3_aa: CASRFWLGAFF

v_call: TRBV10-3
j_call: TRBJ2-1
cdr3_aa: CAISESSGFYNEQFF

v_call: TRBV6-6
j_call: TRBJ1-1
cdr3_aa: CASTDQGANTEAFF

v_call: TRBV7-9
j_call: TRBJ2-5
cdr3_aa: CASQGLETQYF

v_call: TRBV2
j_call: TRBJ2-7
cdr3_aa: CATERTFNEQYF

v_call: TRBV7-3
j_call: TRBJ2-2
cdr3_aa: CASSAGVVLTWELFF

v_call: TRBV3-1
j_call: TRBJ1-2
cdr3_aa: CASSPPTGEVSNYGYTF